This T cell receptor beta chain was identified during a study of monozygotic twins with inflammatory bowel disease (dated by TCRdb to the late 2010s). Study-wide context: A total of approximately 28 monozygotic twin pairs were included in the full study, comprising nine German pairs (four IBD-concordant, five IBD-discordant) and 19 IBD-discordant Danish pairs. The search for disease-associated traits relied mainly on comparing IBD patients with their genetically identical healthy co-twins within discordant pairs. Each individual had, on average, about 151 000 unique TCRalpha sequences and 181 000 unique TCRbeta sequences available for analysis. Study-level results and caveats: A decrease in TCRbeta repertoire diversity, as measured by inverse Simpson index, was observed in IBD patients compared with their healthy co-twins. Differing immunosuppressive treatments among patients may have added background noise and inter-individual variability to the repertoires. No single strong signal or clonotype linked to IBD turned up in the results, so the idea that one exists was not supported. IBD patients shared fewer clonotypes with other individuals than healthy twins did, most markedly in patients showing signs of disease activity. The analysis was unable to tell apart different T cell subtypes. No difference in repertoire similarity was observed between concordant and discordant twins, possibly owing to limited statistical power.

The CDR3 holds 11 amino acids from the cysteine to the phenylalanine. DNA is not recorded here. CDR1 and CDR2 (SGHRS, YFSETQ) derive from the germline V gene. The library came from 5' RACE. Preparation of each TCR library used 3,000 to 3,500 ng of total RNA. For each sample, cDNA synthesis with SMARTScribe reverse transcriptase was split into eight separate reactions. During cDNA synthesis, unique molecular identifiers containing a 6-nucleotide sample barcode were introduced by template switching. TCRalpha and TCRbeta cDNA was amplified in two nested PCRs of 16 and 9 cycles, and bead purification was carried out after each PCR. Before amplification, the cDNA was both treated with uracil DNA-glycosylase and purified with the QIAquick PCR purification kit. The second PCR added Illumina TruSeq-compatible adapters along with sample-specific barcodes. TapeStation and Qubit were used to check library quality and concentration, and 5 ng of each library was pooled. Sequencing of pooled libraries was carried out on an Illumina HiSeq2500 single-index Rapid Run using 2 x 100 bp reads and custom sequencing primers. The authors processed their data as follows. UMI-based consensus assembly with MiGEC version 1.2.6 was used to correct PCR and sequencing errors. MiXCR version 2.1.1 was used to carry out V(D)J alignment, clonotype assembly and CDR3 extraction. To normalise gene usage, clonotype sharing and MAIT/NKT TCR abundance, the analysis used the top 1000, 10 000 and 20 000 clonotypes per sample. Diversity was computed as the inverse Simpson index with the vegan R package after downsampling to 27 000 UMIs. Statistical testing used paired Mann-Whitney U tests on the discordant twin pairs and applied Benjamini-Hochberg correction for multiple testing. Each CDR3 protein sequence appears as one entry after TCRdb reprocessed the reads, and no DNA is included. The V and J calls follow TCRdb's processing rather than the paper's. This sample's records show 420,000 or so distinct CDR3 sequences. In total, the top ten clones hold around 2.4% of the sample.

A remark on this clonotype: Its antigen is currently not known.

From each donor, a roughly 2.5 ml peripheral blood sample was drawn into PAXgene tubes and stored at -80 degrees C. Without any T cell sorting, total RNA was extracted from whole blood using the PAXgene blood miRNA kit on an automated QIAcube. Peripheral blood from monozygotic twin pairs concordant or discordant for inflammatory bowel disease was subjected to deep TCRalpha and TCRbeta repertoire profiling with unique molecular barcoding. Smoking habits were recorded for all twin pairs, and each individual was classified as a current, former or never smoker. Sequenced material: blood. This clonotype originated in a human donor with ulcerative colitis or Crohn's disease, or a healthy co-twin of an affected twin (not recorded which). The sequence is built from TRBV5-1 and TRBJ2-7. This receptor has the CDR3 CASSLDRVWYF.